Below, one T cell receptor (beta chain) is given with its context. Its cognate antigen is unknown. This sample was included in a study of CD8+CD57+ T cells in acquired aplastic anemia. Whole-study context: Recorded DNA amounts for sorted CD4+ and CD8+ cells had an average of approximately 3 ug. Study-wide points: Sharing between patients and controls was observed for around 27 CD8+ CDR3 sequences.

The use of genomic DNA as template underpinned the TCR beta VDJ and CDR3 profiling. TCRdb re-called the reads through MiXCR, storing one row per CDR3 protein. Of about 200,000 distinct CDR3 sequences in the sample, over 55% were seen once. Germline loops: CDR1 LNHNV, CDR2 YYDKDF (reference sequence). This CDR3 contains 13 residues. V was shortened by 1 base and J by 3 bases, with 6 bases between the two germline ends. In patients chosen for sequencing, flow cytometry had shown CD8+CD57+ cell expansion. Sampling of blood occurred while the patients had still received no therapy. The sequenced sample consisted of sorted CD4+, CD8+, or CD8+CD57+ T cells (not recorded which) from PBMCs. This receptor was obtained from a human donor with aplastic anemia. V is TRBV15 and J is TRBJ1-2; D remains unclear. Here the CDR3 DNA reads TGTGCCACCAGCAGAGGAGTGGACTATGGCTACACCTTC. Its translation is CATSRGVDYGYTF.